The 10 T cell receptor beta chains below come from one sample, sequenced in a study of OX40 agonist ivuxolimab in advanced cancers. Using immunoSEQ multiplex PCR, the repertoire was profiled, and TCRdb retains in-frame clones only, with some absent. The data show 50,000 or so clones, less than 95% seen once. Sequencing was performed on CD4+ or CD8+ T cells sorted from blood, taken in a trial of the OX40 agonist ivuxolimab. All receptors derive from an adult with an advanced solid tumor such as melanoma, head and neck, liver or kidney cancer.

In its sample, this clone was seen once. V gene TRBV9 combines with J gene TRBJ1-2; 7 bases are shared with TRBD1. Unmatched junction bases numbered 10, after V lost 4 bases and J lost 4 bases. This CDR3 contains 15 residues. The germline CDR1 and CDR2 sequences are SGDLS and YYNGEE. Here the CDR3 DNA reads TGTGCCAGCAGCTTCTCGACAGGGTTCTTCTATGGCTACACCTTC. It specifies CASSFSTGFFYGYTF.

The chain joins TRBV28 to TRBJ2-7; D is possibly TRBD2 (6 bases). Trimming cost V 0 bases and J 6 bases, with 15 bases left between them. The V gene's germline CDR1 is MDHEN and CDR2 SYDVKM. This CDR3 has 15 residues. CDR3 DNA sequence: TGTGCCAGCAGTTTATGGACTAGAGGGGTGTCCGAGCAGTACTTC. Its translation: CASSLWTRGVSEQYF. The full variable domain, its missing parts supplied by reference TRBV28 and TRBJ2-7, is DVKVTQSSRYLVKRTGEKVFLECVQDMDHENMFWYRQDPGLGLRLIYFSYDVKMKEKGDIPEGYSVSREKKERFSLILESASTNQTSMYLCASSLWTRGVSEQYFGPGTRLTVT.

Here the CDR3 reads CASSLDTNRGRYTEAFF. The CDR3 nucleotides read TGTGCCAGCAGTTTAGATACGAACAGGGGGCGGTACACTGAAGCTTTCTTT. The chain is built from TRBV27 and TRBJ1-1; 9 bases match TRBD1. From germline, CDR1 is MNHEY and CDR2 SMNVEV (reference sequence). The V and J ends lost 2 bases and 3 bases, in that order; junction bases with no gene match: 10. This CDR3 comprises 17 residues.

The chain links TRBV9 to TRBJ2-3; D uncertain. CDR3 length equals 12 residues. CDR1 is SGDLS and CDR2 is YYNGEE in the germline V gene. V dropped 3 bases and J dropped 5 bases, with 7 bases sitting between them. The CDR3 region has the DNA TGTGCCAGCAGCGATATTGGAGATACGCAGTATTTT. Its protein is CASSDIGDTQYF.

This sequence joins TRBV9 and TRBJ2-2; 15 nucleotides agree with TRBD2. Germline-derived CDR1 and CDR2 are SGDLS and YYNGEE. V shed 3 bases and J 5 bases; nucleotides not matched to a gene: 17. This CDR3 region has 21 residues. CDR3 DNA: TGTGCCAGCAGCGAACGGACTAGCGGGGGGGGCTCCCGGGCTAATACCGGGGAGCTGTTTTTT. This codes for CASSERTSGGGSRANTGELFF. Full variable domain (rest looked up from reference TRBV9 and TRBJ2-2): DSGVTQTPKHLITATGQRVTLRCSPRSGDLSVYWYQQSLDQGLQFLIQYYNGEERAKGNILERFSAQQFPDLHSELNLSSLELGDSALYFCASSERTSGGGSRANTGELFFGEGSRLTVL.

In regard to this clone: This CDR3 is also generated by other DNA sequences in the sample. This rearrangement joins TRBV9 to TRBJ1-3; D unresolved. This CDR3 contains 15 residues. Per germline, CDR1 SGDLS and CDR2 YYNGEE. V gave up 0 bases and J gave up 1 base, with 8 bases separating them. The chain's CDR3 is CASSVVGESGNTIYF. The DNA for the CDR3 is TGTGCCAGCAGCGTAGTTGGGGAATCTGGAAACACCATATATTTT.

The chain links TRBV15 to TRBJ2-7; maybe TRBD2 (6 bases). The CDR3 is made up of 14 amino acids. Germline CDR1 LNHNV, CDR2 YYDKDF (reference sequence). V lost 0 bases to trimming and J lost 12 bases, with 18 bases between them. The CDR3 loop reads CATSREWGKAGRYF. For the CDR3, the DNA is TGTGCCACCAGCAGAGAATGGGGGAAGGCGGGACGGTACTTC.

In its sample, this clone ranks as medium-sized. The J gene is TRBJ2-1, the V gene TRBV6-4; TRBD1 matches 9 bases. With 3 bases clipped from V and 8 bases from J, the junction kept 8 bases outside the gene matches. Germline-derived CDR1 and CDR2 are MRHNA and SNTAGT. This CDR3 is 15 amino acids long. CDR3 sequence (DNA): TGTGCCAGCAGTGATCAGGGACAGGGAAGCTATGAGCAGTTCTTC. Amino acid sequence: CASSDQGQGSYEQFF.

In regard to this clone: Other DNA variants within this sample encode the same CDR3. The J gene is TRBJ1-1, the V gene TRBV7-9, with TRBD1 as a possible D gene (6 bases). Germline V gene lookup returns CDR1 SEHNR and CDR2 FQNEAQ (reference sequence). Trimming removed 2 bases at V and 5 bases at J, with 12 bases between. This CDR3 has 14 residues. CDR3 coding DNA: TGTGCCAGCAGCTTACAGGGGAGGAGGACTGAAGCTTTCTTT. Its translation is CASSLQGRRTEAFF.

This chain joins TRBV7-2 and TRBJ1-2, with a weak D call TRBD1 (5 bases). This CDR3 spans 14 amino acids. Looked up from germline, CDR1 is SGHTA and CDR2 is FQGNSA. The V end lost 3 bases, the J end lost 5 bases, and 13 bases lay between the germline ends. CDR3: CASSFTGEYYGYTF. Written as DNA, the CDR3 is TGTGCCAGCAGCTTCACAGGAGAGTATTATGGCTACACCTTC.